One TCR beta chain is described in this entry. Its target is not known. TCRdb's copy holds only in-frame clones and misses some; the assay was immunoSEQ multiplex PCR. The sample has more than 50,000 clones; roughly 88% are singletons. The CDR3 covers 15 residues. Germline CDR1 reads SGHRS; CDR2 reads YFSETQ. V shed 2 bases, J shed 6 bases, and the junction held 6 bases outside the gene matches. These data come from a study of T cell responses to AZD1222 COVID-19 vaccine. General study results and limits: Clonal diversity was possibly underestimated; the donors were predominantly white British and more often female. Regions 160-218 and 743-854 dominated among vaccine-associated CD4 TCRs spanning spike. Unmutated regions of variants are reportedly targeted by nearly half of spike-specific TCRs.

Sequenced here: peripheral blood, sampled on day 0 of AZD1222 vaccination. The J gene is TRBJ2-3, the V gene TRBV5-1; 10 bases align to TRBD2. The source is an adult in good health. CDR3 in amino acids: CASSFSLAGADTQYF. In nucleotides, the CDR3 is TGCGCCAGCAGCTTTTCTCTAGCGGGAGCGGATACGCAGTATTTT.